The 14 T cell receptor beta chains reported below all come from one sample, sequenced in a study of cytomegalovirus exposure and HLA in healthy donors. PCR amplification relied on 60 Vbeta primers (plus 13 Jbeta primers). This table comes from immunoSEQ multiplex PCR, and its TCRdb copy is limited to in-frame clones, with some not included. The sample includes over 120,000 clones, roughly 78% of them seen just once. Sequencing input: PBMCs. All receptors derive from a female donor in good health and CMV-seronegative.

The chain is built from TRBV4-1 and TRBJ2-1; 11 bases map to TRBD1. The length of the CDR3 is 17 residues. Germline V gene sequence: CDR1 MGHRA, CDR2 YSYEKL. J lost 6 bases, V lost 2 bases, and 9 bases had no gene match. CDR3 sequence: CASSQKGTGGGGNEQFF. The CDR3 nucleotides read TGCGCCAGCAGCCAAAAAGGGACAGGGGGAGGGGGCAATGAGCAGTTCTTC.

To note about this clone: The same CDR3 is also encoded by other DNA sequences in this sample. The V and J genes are TRBV10-3 and TRBJ2-3; 10 bases align to TRBD1. The germline V gene has CDR1 ENHRY and CDR2 SYGVKD. The CDR3 covers 16 residues. Trimming at V came to 0 bases and at J to 3 bases, leaving 3 bases not matched to a gene. The CDR3: CAISESWTGGTDTQYF. The CDR3 nucleotides are TGTGCCATCAGTGAGTCCTGGACAGGGGGTACAGATACGCAGTATTTT.

The genes are TRBV7-8 and TRBJ2-1; D perhaps matches TRBD2 (6 bases). Trimming left V 7 bases short and J 9 bases short, with 16 bases between. The CDR3 is made up of 13 amino acids. Germline loops: CDR1 SGHVS, CDR2 FQNEAQ. CDR3 nucleotides: TGTGCCAGCATTACCCCAACTAGCCTTGAGCAGTTCTTC. Translated, it gives CASITPTSLEQFF.

The chain combines TRBV30 with TRBJ2-7, with no clear D. The CDR3 contains 12 residues. Trimming pared 2 bases from V and 1 base from J, leaving 6 bases between. Per germline, CDR1 GTSNPN and CDR2 SVGIG (reference sequence). The chain's CDR3 is CAWSSGSYEQYF. For the CDR3, the DNA is TGTGCCTGGAGTTCAGGATCCTACGAGCAGTACTTC.

The V and J genes are TRBV5-1 and TRBJ2-7; perhaps TRBD1 as D (6 bases). Germline lookup yields CDR1 SGHRS and CDR2 YFSETQ. Trimming pared 3 bases from V and 6 bases from J, leaving 13 bases between. This CDR3 is 13 amino acids long. The CDR3 reads CASSSGQTGEQYF. The DNA of the CDR3 is TGCGCCAGCAGCTCCGGACAGACGGGCGAGCAGTACTTC. The variable domain in full, with the rest retrieved from reference TRBV5-1 and TRBJ2-7, is KAGVTQTPRYLIKTRGQQVTLSCSPISGHRSVSWYQQTPGQGLQFLFEYFSETQRNKGNFPGRFSGRQFSNSRSEMNVSTLELGDSALYLCASSSGQTGEQYFGPGTRLTVT.

In this sample, this clone turned up a few times. The chain combines TRBV5-1 with TRBJ1-4; D is perhaps TRBD1 (5 bases). Germline-derived CDR1 and CDR2 are SGHRS and YFSETQ. Between the trimmed V and J ends, which lost 3 bases and 3 bases, there was a span of 12 bases. The CDR3 has 15 amino acids. The CDR3 sequence: CASSYRRGSNEKLFF. The CDR3 DNA follows: TGCGCCAGCAGCTACCGAAGGGGATCTAATGAAAAACTGTTTTTT.

The V call is TRBV19, the J call TRBJ2-1; possible D gene TRBD1, 5 bases. Germline V lookup: CDR1 LNHDA, CDR2 SQIVND (reference sequence). CDR3 length equals 15 residues. V was pared by 2 bases and J by 9 bases, with 17 bases between. The CDR3 reads CASSISQGKDSEQFF. The CDR3 DNA follows: TGTGCCAGTAGTATAAGTCAGGGTAAGGATAGTGAGCAGTTCTTC.

The chain is built from TRBV4-3 and TRBJ1-1; no clear D. The V and J ends lost 0 bases and 4 bases respectively, with 15 bases between them. In germline, CDR1 is LGHNA, CDR2 YSLEER. The CDR3 is 16 residues long. The CDR3 DNA reads TGCGCCAGCAGCCAAGATGTGGGGTTCGGGAGCACTGAAGCTTTCTTT. Its translation is CASSQDVGFGSTEAFF.

This chain connects TRBV7-2 to TRBJ1-1, with D unresolved. The germline gives CDR1 SGHTA, CDR2 FQGNSA. This CDR3 contains 15 residues. The V gene lost 2 bases and the J gene lost 1 base, with 11 bases spanning the gap. The CDR3 loop is CASSLMSQRNTEAFF. The CDR3 nucleotides read TGTGCCAGCAGCTTAATGAGTCAACGGAACACTGAAGCTTTCTTT.

V usage is TRBV14 and J usage is TRBJ2-1; no reliable D call. CDR1 SGHDN and CDR2 FVKESK come from the germline V gene. The CDR3 loop spans 15 amino acids. The V and J ends lost 5 bases and 0 bases respectively, with 11 bases between them. DNA of the CDR3: TGTGCCAGCAGCGGTCAACTAAGCTCCTACAATGAGCAGTTCTTC. It codes for CASSGQLSSYNEQFF.

The V gene is TRBV28, the J gene TRBJ2-3; 7 bases agree with TRBD2. Trimming cost V 5 bases and J 2 bases; bases outside gene matches: 7. Germline CDR1 is MDHEN and CDR2 is SYDVKM. This CDR3 region has 15 residues. CDR3 sequence: CASSGSRGYTDTQYF. CDR3 sequence (DNA): TGTGCCAGCAGTGGGTCGCGGGGGTACACAGATACGCAGTATTTT.

This chain links TRBV7-2 with TRBJ1-1, with TRBD1 identical over 8 bases. CDR1 and CDR2 from the germline V gene are SGHTA and FQGNSA. V shed 4 bases, J shed 0 bases, and the junction held 13 bases outside the gene matches. This CDR3 is 18 amino acids long. CDR3 residues: CASSSGRRQGIMNTEAFF. DNA of the CDR3: TGTGCCAGCAGCTCGGGTAGACGACAGGGGATCATGAACACTGAAGCTTTCTTT.

The chain recombines TRBV10-3 with TRBJ1-2; 10 positions match TRBD1. V lost 6 bases and J lost 2; bases outside the gene matches: 3. Germline CDR1 reads ENHRY; CDR2 reads SYGVKD. The CDR3 has 14 amino acids. The CDR3 DNA follows: TGTGCCATCAGCAGGGACAGGGGAAACTATGGCTACACCTTC. Its protein is CAISRDRGNYGYTF.

The chain links TRBV28 to TRBJ1-5, with D tentatively TRBD1 (6 bases). The V gene lost 8 bases and the J gene lost 0 bases, with 20 bases spanning the gap. Looked up from germline, CDR1 is MDHEN and CDR2 is SYDVKM. There are 17 residues in the CDR3. DNA for the CDR3: TGTGCCAGCGGCCTAAACAGGGCCCGATATAGCAATCAGCCCCAGCATTTT. Protein: CASGLNRARYSNQPQHF.